The 18 T cell receptor beta chains given below trace back to one sample, sequenced in a study of prognosis after radiotherapy for stage I lung cancer (dated by TCRdb to 2020 to 2022). Sequencing instrument: Illumina HiSeq 3000. The TCR beta CDR3 region was amplified from genomic DNA by two rounds of multiplex PCR. In the first round of PCR, primers specific to each TRBV and TRBJ gene were used, and the primer sequences are filed in Chinese patent CN105087789A. TCRdb took the public reads, trimmed them with fastp at Q25, ran MiXCR for clone calling and kept in-frame beta chains. Rows with a matching CDR3 protein are joined into one entry that keeps the most common DNA and genes. The sample includes around 59,000 distinct CDR3 sequences, with 26% observed a single time. The ten largest clones take up under 10% of the sample. The sequencing here drew on PBMCs, taken before or after stereotactic body radiation therapy (not recorded which). The receptor source for this set is a donor aged 50 or older with non-small cell lung cancer.

In its sample, this clonotype was seen many times. V gene TRBV3-1 combines with J gene TRBJ2-7; D ambiguous. The CDR3 has 12 amino acids. The germline gives CDR1 LGHDT, CDR2 YNNKEL (reference sequence). Trimming removed 4 bases from V and 6 bases from J, with 10 bases in between. The CDR3, as DNA: TGTGCCAGCAGCCCCGGGTCGGGCGAGCAGTACTTC. Its protein product is CASSPGSGEQYF.

This clonotype was detected ten times or more. V usage is TRBV7-2 and J usage is TRBJ2-3; 12 bases align to TRBD2. Germline CDR1 reads SGHTA; CDR2 reads FQGNSA. Trimming at V came to 2 bases and at J to 3 bases, leaving 3 bases not matched to a gene. The CDR3 is 16 amino acids. CDR3 sequence (DNA): TGTGCCAGCAGCTTACTAGCGGGGGGGTCGACAGATACGCAGTATTTT. This codes for CASSLLAGGSTDTQYF.

By share, this clonotype ranks as medium-sized. The chain is built from TRBV7-2 and TRBJ1-1; 7 bases fit TRBD1. This CDR3 has 15 residues. The V and J ends lost 4 bases and 1 base, in that order; junction bases with no gene match: 6. Germline values: CDR1 SGHTA, CDR2 FQGNSA. This CDR3 is CASSSARQGNTEAFF. The CDR3 DNA follows: TGTGCCAGCAGCTCCGCTAGACAGGGGAACACTGAAGCTTTCTTT.

This clonotype was seen at least ten times. This CDR3 reads CASSPRRDGTQYF. The CDR3 nucleotides are TGTGCCAGCAGCCCACGGAGGGACGGTACGCAGTATTTT. The rearrangement joins TRBV3-1 to TRBJ2-3; the D gene is possibly TRBD2 (6 bases). Deletions cut 4 bases from V and 8 bases from J, with 13 bases between. Germline values: CDR1 LGHDT, CDR2 YNNKEL (reference sequence). CDR3 length: 13 residues.

This clonotype has a count of ten or more. The chain links TRBV27 to TRBJ2-5; D gene uncertain. Trimming shortened V by 10 bases and J by 4 bases, and 13 bases separated the two germline ends. Germline V gives CDR1 MNHEY, CDR2 SMNVEV (reference sequence). The CDR3 has 12 amino acids. This CDR3 reads CATGRLGETQYF. CDR3 nucleotides: TGTGCCACCGGTCGCCTCGGAGAGACCCAGTACTTC.

At least ten counts were recorded for this clonotype. This chain connects TRBV3-1 to TRBJ1-1; possibly TRBD1 for D (5 bases). The CDR3 totals 14 residues. Looked up from germline, CDR1 is LGHDT and CDR2 is YNNKEL (reference sequence). The V end was cut by 6 bases, the J end by 4 bases, with 15 bases between. The CDR3 sequence: CASRPAGAITEAFF. DNA of the CDR3: TGTGCCAGCAGACCCGCTGGGGCTATCACTGAAGCTTTCTTT.

This clonotype was seen repeatedly, ten times or more. This chain uses TRBV4-1 with TRBJ2-5; D may match TRBD1 or TRBD2 (5 bases each). Trimming left V 1 base short and J 5 bases short, with 14 bases between. Germline loops: CDR1 MGHRA, CDR2 YSYEKL. This CDR3 has 15 amino acids. The CDR3 coding sequence is TGCGCCAGCAGCCAAGTCGCAGGGACGGGGGAGACCCAGTACTTC. It codes for CASSQVAGTGETQYF.

The CDR3 protein is CASSVNLGGFNEQFF. DNA for the CDR3: TGTGCCAGCAGCGTAAACCTAGGTGGGTTCAATGAGCAGTTCTTC. The V gene is TRBV9, the J gene TRBJ2-1; D unclear. Trimming removed 1 base from V and 6 bases from J, with 14 bases in between. This CDR3 spans 15 amino acids. Germline CDR1 is SGDLS and CDR2 is YYNGEE.

With respect to this clonotype: This likely reflects a read error, since a far larger clone is one base away. The chain has TRBV6-2 or TRBV6-3 and TRBJ2-1; weak D call: TRBD2 (7 bases). The CDR3 loop spans 13 amino acids. The germline gives CDR1 MNHEY, CDR2 SVGEGT. In DNA form, the CDR3 reads TGTGCCACCAGTGATTTGGAGGGGGGGCGGAAGTTCTTC. Encoded protein: CATSDLEGGRKFF.

To note about this clonotype: A much larger clone differs by one base, so this may be a read error. V and J are TRBV6-4 and TRBJ1-5, with D hard to call. V lost 5 bases, J lost 1 base, and 21 bases lay in between. CDR1 MRHNA and CDR2 SNTAGT come from the germline V gene. The CDR3 is made up of 18 amino acids. As DNA, the CDR3 is TGTGCCAGCAGTCCAAACCCTTCAAGGGTGGTAAGCAATCAGCCCCAGCATTTT. Protein: CASSPNPSRVVSNQPQHF.

This clonotype has a count of ten or more. The rearrangement links TRBV25-1 to TRBJ2-5, with a tentative D call TRBD2 (6 bases). The V end lost 4 bases, the J end lost 3 bases, and 18 bases lay between the germline ends. The V gene's germline CDR1 is MGHDK and CDR2 SYGVNS. The CDR3 has 16 residues. For the CDR3, the DNA is TGTGCCAGCAGTGCCCCTCGGGGCGGGACCGAAGAGACCCAGTACTTC. This codes for CASSAPRGGTEETQYF.

This clonotype showed up many times. The V gene is TRBV7-9, the J gene TRBJ2-3, with no clear D. Trimming shortened V by 1 base and J by 0 bases, and 8 bases separated the two germline ends. The CDR3 spans 15 residues. In germline, CDR1 is SEHNR, CDR2 FQNEAQ (reference sequence). CDR3: CASSLVSLSTDTQYF. The CDR3 DNA reads TGTGCCAGCAGCTTAGTTTCTCTAAGCACAGATACGCAGTATTTT. Full variable domain (missing parts from reference TRBV7-9 and TRBJ2-3): DTGVSQNPRHKITKRGQNVTFRCDPISEHNRLYWYRQTLGQGPEFLTYFQNEAQLEKSRLLSDRFSAERPKGSFSTLEIQRTEQGDSAMYLCASSLVSLSTDTQYFGPGTRLTVL.

This clonotype has at least ten counts. The chain has TRBV20-1 and TRBJ1-5; tentatively, D is TRBD1 (5 bases). The CDR3 extends over 16 amino acids. Trimming took off 1 base at V and 0 bases at J, with 13 bases between the two ends. CDR1 and CDR2 (germline): DFQATT, SNEGSKA (reference sequence). The CDR3 loop reads CSARAGLRISNQPQHF. Written as DNA, the CDR3 is TGCAGTGCTAGAGCGGGACTTCGAATTAGCAATCAGCCCCAGCATTTT.

On this clonotype: An end of the junction does not agree with germline; a read error may underlie this. The rearrangement joins TRBV6-1 to TRBJ1-6; possibly TRBD1 for D (5 bases). This CDR3 contains 14 residues. CDR1 is MNHNS and CDR2 is SASEGT in the germline V gene. The CDR3 region is CASGRGGPNSPLYF. The CDR3 coding sequence is TGTGCCAGCGGGCGGGGGGGTCCTAATTCACCCCTCTACTTT.

This clonotype was found many times. V and J are TRBV19 and TRBJ2-5; 9 bases are a match to TRBD2. V shed 6 bases, J shed 9 bases, and the junction held 8 bases outside the gene matches. The length of the CDR3 is 13 residues. Germline lookup yields CDR1 LNHDA and CDR2 SQIVND (reference sequence). Written as DNA, the CDR3 is TGTGCCAGTAGCCCGCTAGCGGGGAGGGCCCAGTACTTC. This encodes CASSPLAGRAQYF.

This clonotype was detected many times. The chain recombines TRBV6-2 or TRBV6-3 with TRBJ1-1; D is unclear. The CDR3 spans 13 residues. Between the trimmed V and J ends, which lost 6 bases and 5 bases, there was a span of 13 bases. The germline gives CDR1 MNHEY, CDR2 SVGEGT. The CDR3 region is CASSPGSQTEAFF. The CDR3 DNA reads as TGTGCCAGCAGCCCCGGTAGTCAAACTGAAGCTTTCTTT.

This clonotype was counted many times. The chain carries TRBV28 and TRBJ2-1, with 10 positions matching TRBD2. V was clipped by 3 bases and J by 10 bases; unmatched bases: 6. The germline V gene has CDR1 MDHEN and CDR2 SYDVKM. The length of the CDR3 is 14 residues. CDR3 amino acids: CASSFSGGAWEQFF. The CDR3 DNA follows: TGTGCCAGCAGTTTCAGCGGGGGGGCCTGGGAGCAGTTCTTC.

This clonotype was counted a single time. At one boundary the junction diverges from the germline segment, which might be a read error. This sequence joins TRBV6-2 or TRBV6-3 and TRBJ2-7; the D is unclear. In germline, CDR1 is MNHEY, CDR2 SVGEGT. The CDR3 runs 14 residues. The CDR3 sequence: CSSSESGNLYEQYF. The CDR3 DNA follows: TGTTCCAGCAGCGAGTCGGGCAACCTCTACGAGCAGTACTTC.